The entry that follows covers one TCR beta chain sequence. Antigen specificity is unknown. The data derive from a study of T cell responses to AZD1222 COVID-19 vaccine. Whole-study results and caveats: Baseline seropositives among AZD1222 recipients totaled only five or six. Donors were largely white British and mainly female; clonal diversity was possibly underestimated. CD4 TCRs covered the whole spike, strongest at regions 160-218 and 743-854.

Measured with immunoSEQ multiplex PCR; TCRdb has only the in-frame clones, and not every one. The table shows about 200,000 clones, with approximately 91% occurring only once. CDR3 length: 15 amino acids. The germline V gene encodes CDR1 MGHDK and CDR2 SYGVNS. Trimming took 3 bases from V and 4 from J; bases not matched to a gene: 4. This specimen consisted of peripheral blood, obtained 28 days after the second AZD1222 dose. The TCR originated in an adult who received the AZD1222 COVID-19 vaccine. The V and J genes are TRBV25-1 and TRBJ1-5; 9 bases map to TRBD1. This CDR3 reads CASSEAGTGNQPQHF. The CDR3 DNA is TGTGCCAGCAGTGAGGCCGGGACAGGGAATCAGCCCCAGCATTTT.